These 28 T cell receptor beta chains originate from one sample sequenced in a study of shared clonotypes between healthy human individuals. The data were produced by immunoSEQ multiplex PCR, yet TCRdb's version contains in-frame clones alone and is incomplete. Seen here are 780,000 or so clones, around 70% observed once, and the top ten hold more than 1.5%. The sequenced sample was memory CD4+ T cells sorted from blood. Subset meaning: CD45RA-negative fraction. These receptors were collected from a woman in her 30s in good health.

The chain joins TRBV21-1 to TRBJ2-7. TRBV21-1 corresponds to a pseudogene. The CDR3 runs 12 residues. DNA for the CDR3: TGTGCCAGCAGCAAAGAGGTCTGCAAGCAGTACTTC. It specifies CASSKEVCKQYF.

This clone came up a few times. V gene TRBV18 combines with J gene TRBJ2-2; no clear D. CDR1 is KGHSH, CDR2 LQKENI, per germline. Deletions cut 6 bases from V and 6 bases from J, with 11 bases between. The CDR3 length is 13 residues. The CDR3 spells CASSPTWAGELFF. The CDR3 nucleotides read TGTGCCAGCTCCCCTACCTGGGCCGGGGAGCTGTTTTTT.

This sequence joins TRBV27 and TRBJ2-7, with 7 bases lining up with TRBD2. V lost 2 bases, J lost 5 bases, and 6 bases stayed unmatched. This CDR3 region has 14 residues. Germline values: CDR1 MNHEY, CDR2 SMNVEV (reference sequence). The CDR3 DNA is TGTGCCAGCAGTTTAGGGAGCGGGAAGAACGAGCAGTACTTC. Encoded protein: CASSLGSGKNEQYF.

V is TRBV14 and J is TRBJ2-1, with TRBD2 identical over 12 bases. V shed 5 bases, J shed 8 bases, and the junction held 13 bases outside the gene matches. This CDR3 contains 17 residues. The germline V gene has CDR1 SGHDN and CDR2 FVKESK. CDR3 loop: CASSGSRTSGILDEQFF. DNA of the CDR3: TGTGCCAGCAGCGGAAGCAGGACTAGCGGGATTTTGGATGAGCAGTTCTTC.

The chain joins TRBV4-2 to TRBJ2-3; 14 bases map to TRBD2. The CDR3 has 17 amino acids. Germline CDR1 LGHNA, CDR2 YNFKEQ. V lost 1 base, J lost 5 bases, and 5 bases stayed unmatched. The CDR3 DNA is TGTGCCAGCAGCCAAGTTGACGGGACTAGCGGGAGAGATACGCAGTATTTT. Protein: CASSQVDGTSGRDTQYF.

V gene TRBV2 combines with J gene TRBJ1-1; D is perhaps TRBD1 (6 bases). V was cut by 10 bases and J by 4 bases, with 16 bases left in between. CDR3 length equals 13 residues. CDR1 and CDR2 (germline): SNHLY, FYNNEI. As DNA, the CDR3 is TGTGCCACCAGGAAAATACAGGGCACTGAAGCTTTCTTT. Translation: CATRKIQGTEAFF.

The chain carries TRBV29-1 and TRBJ2-1; 9 nucleotides match TRBD2. The CDR3 runs to 14 residues. CDR1 and CDR2 (germline): SQVTM, ANQGSEA. With 4 bases clipped from V and 4 bases from J, the junction kept 5 bases outside the gene matches. The CDR3 sequence is CSVVETSGYNEQFF. CDR3 nucleotide sequence: TGCAGCGTTGTAGAGACTAGCGGATACAATGAGCAGTTCTTC.

This clone has just one count. The chain is built from TRBV2 and TRBJ1-5; D is ambiguous. CDR1 is SNHLY and CDR2 is FYNNEI in the germline V gene. The ends were cut back, 0 bases at V and 0 bases at J, with 9 bases in the middle. The CDR3 runs to 16 residues. The chain's CDR3 is CASSEADYYSNQPQHF. The CDR3 nucleotides read TGTGCCAGCAGTGAAGCAGACTACTATAGCAATCAGCCCCAGCATTTT.

The rearrangement joins TRBV29-1 to TRBJ2-2; D could derive from TRBD1 or TRBD2 (5 bases each). The CDR3 loop spans 14 amino acids. The germline V gene encodes CDR1 SQVTM and CDR2 ANQGSEA. V was clipped by 6 bases and J by 3 bases, with 14 bases between them. CDR3 loop: CSVNDGTYTGELFF. The CDR3 DNA reads TGCAGCGTAAACGACGGGACCTACACCGGGGAGCTGTTTTTT.

This sequence joins TRBV19 and TRBJ2-7; 7 bases are a match to TRBD2. Germline CDR1 LNHDA, CDR2 SQIVND (reference sequence). CDR3 size: 12 residues. Trimming removed 8 bases from V and 3 bases from J; junction bases left unmatched: 4. CDR3 sequence (DNA): TGTGCCAGTGGGAGGGGAATCTACGAGCAGTACTTC. Protein sequence: CASGRGIYEQYF.

The chain recombines TRBV18 with TRBJ1-4; D unclear. V was cut by 0 bases and J by 5 bases, with 4 bases left in between. This CDR3 has 13 residues. CDR1 and CDR2 (germline): KGHSH, LQKENI. The CDR3, as DNA: TGTGCCAGCTCACCACCAGGAAATGAAAAACTGTTTTTT. Its translation is CASSPPGNEKLFF.

This clone was detected a few times. The chain joins TRBV6-4 to TRBJ1-2; the match to TRBD1 covers 7 bases. This CDR3 comprises 13 residues. V lost 6 bases, J lost 6 bases, and 7 bases stayed unmatched. Germline CDR1 reads MRHNA; CDR2 reads SNTAGT. Written as DNA, the CDR3 is TGTGCCAGCAGACAGACAGGGATGGATGGCTACACCTTC. Translated: CASRQTGMDGYTF.

The V and J genes are TRBV28 and TRBJ2-1, with 7 bases that match TRBD1. The CDR3 runs to 12 residues. Unmatched junction bases numbered 5, after V lost 11 bases and J lost 4 bases. Germline V CDR1 and CDR2: MDHEN, SYDVKM. The CDR3 loop reads CASQGLYNEQFF. CDR3 bases: TGTGCCTCACAGGGGCTATACAATGAGCAGTTCTTC.

In this sample, this clone turned up a few times. This sequence joins TRBV6-5 and TRBJ1-4; possible D gene TRBD1, 5 bases. Germline CDR1 is MNHEY and CDR2 is SVGAGI. The CDR3 extends over 14 amino acids. V lost 3 bases, J lost 3 bases, and 8 bases lay in between. CDR3 sequence (DNA): TGTGCCAGCAGTTATTCGGGGCCTAATGAAAAACTGTTTTTT. Amino acids: CASSYSGPNEKLFF.

This clone was counted a single time. J is TRBJ2-7 and V is TRBV19; 9 positions agree with TRBD1. The CDR3 is made up of 15 amino acids. The trim removed 6 bases at V and 1 base at J, leaving 7 bases unmatched. Per the germline V gene, CDR1 is LNHDA and CDR2 is SQIVND (reference sequence). CDR3 residues: CASSPGQGTSYEQYF. CDR3 in DNA: TGTGCCAGTAGCCCTGGACAGGGGACGTCCTACGAGCAGTACTTC.

The chain joins TRBV7-8 to TRBJ1-3; D gene ambiguous. CDR1 is SGHVS and CDR2 is FQNEAQ in the germline V gene. Trimming cost V 5 bases and J 6 bases, with 14 bases left between them. The CDR3 is 14 amino acids. The CDR3 here is CASSTRRFENTIYF. The CDR3 DNA reads as TGTGCCAGCAGCACGCGACGCTTTGAAAACACCATATATTTT.

Of note for this clone: This could be a read error, since a much larger clone is one nucleotide away. This chain connects TRBV28 to TRBJ2-5; D gene uncertain. The last part of the DNA fits TRBJ2-7 better; the J call may be wrong. Germline CDR1 is MDHEN and CDR2 is SYDVKM. This CDR3 is 11 amino acids long. The CDR3 nucleotides are TGTGCCAGCAGCCTCCGCTACGAGCAGTACTTC. It yields the protein CASSLRYEQYF.

The V call is TRBV7-6, the J call TRBJ1-3, with 8 positions matching TRBD1. J lost 3 bases, V lost 5 bases, and 6 bases had no gene match. The CDR3 spans 15 residues. Germline V gives CDR1 SGHVS, CDR2 FNYEAQ. The CDR3 DNA sequence: TGTGCCAGCAGCCTACAGACAGGGGTTGGAAACACCATATATTTT. It yields the protein CASSLQTGVGNTIYF.

The rearrangement joins TRBV6-6 to TRBJ1-1; no clear D gene. Trimming cost V 3 bases and J 2 bases, with 7 bases left between them. The CDR3 extends over 13 amino acids. CDR1 is MNHNY and CDR2 is SVGAGI in the germline V gene (reference sequence). The DNA for the CDR3 is TGTGCCAGCAGTTATCTGGCAAACACTGAAGCTTTCTTT. It translates to CASSYLANTEAFF.

V usage is TRBV18 and J usage is TRBJ2-5; unclear D gene. The germline V and J ends were trimmed by 0 bases and 2 bases, with 19 bases remaining between them. The CDR3 totals 18 residues. The germline V gene encodes CDR1 KGHSH and CDR2 LQKENI. CDR3 sequence reads: CASSPPDGRPGGQETQYF. The CDR3 DNA is TGTGCCAGCTCACCACCGGACGGGCGACCCGGTGGGCAAGAGACCCAGTACTTC.

This clone was recorded at least ten times. The V call is TRBV6-5, the J call TRBJ1-1; D remains ambiguous. V shed 6 bases and J shed 11 bases, with 13 bases lying between them. The CDR3 runs to 11 residues. Germline values: CDR1 MNHEY, CDR2 SVGAGI. The CDR3 is CASSSMVEAFF. CDR3 bases: TGTGCCAGCAGCTCGATGGTGGAGGCTTTCTTT.

The rearrangement uses TRBV4-1 and TRBJ1-5; D call uncertain. The V and J ends lost 0 bases and 7 bases respectively, with 13 bases between them. There are 15 residues in the CDR3. Germline CDR1 reads MGHRA; CDR2 reads YSYEKL. The CDR3 nucleotides read TGCGCCAGCAGCCAAGAGAGCAGAGGAGGCCAGCCCCAGCATTTT. Encoded protein: CASSQESRGGQPQHF.

The rearrangement uses TRBV15 and TRBJ1-1, with D maybe TRBD1 (5 bases). CDR1 is LNHNV and CDR2 is YYDKDF in the germline V gene (reference sequence). This CDR3 spans 16 amino acids. V lost 3 bases, J lost 1 base, and 15 bases lay in between. DNA of the CDR3: TGTGCCACCAGCAGTGAAACAGACAGTGAGAACACTGAAGCTTTCTTT. Amino acids: CATSSETDSENTEAFF.

The sample holds a few counts of this clone. Being one base from a much bigger clone, this may be a read error. This chain connects TRBV25-1 to TRBJ2-6; D unresolved. CDR3 size: 14 residues. CDR1 and CDR2 from the germline V gene are MGHDK and SYGVNS. V was cut by 3 bases and J by 0 bases, with 3 bases left in between. The CDR3 DNA follows: TGTGCCAGCAGTGACTACTCTGGGGCCAACGTCCTGACTTTC. Translated, it gives CASSDYSGANVLTF.

This clone has only a few counts. This chain connects TRBV27 to TRBJ2-7; 11 bases align to TRBD1. The CDR3 covers 17 residues. The junction had 10 bases not matched to a gene; V was cut back by 5 bases and J by 1 base. CDR1 MNHEY and CDR2 SMNVEV come from the germline V gene (reference sequence). DNA for the CDR3: TGTGCCAGCAGTCCTGGACAGGGGGCGCGTCGTTCCTACGAGCAGTACTTC. This codes for CASSPGQGARRSYEQYF.

This rearrangement joins TRBV11-2 to TRBJ2-5; D gene unclear. V was cut by 2 bases and J by 5 bases, with 9 bases left in between. The germline V gene has CDR1 SGHAT and CDR2 FQNNGV. This CDR3 spans 13 amino acids. CDR3 sequence (DNA): TGTGCCAGCAGCTTACAGTTGCAGGAGACCCAGTACTTC. Translating gives CASSLQLQETQYF. The entire variable domain, with the rest obtained from reference TRBV11-2 and TRBJ2-5, is as follows: EAGVAQSPRYKIIEKRQSVAFWCNPISGHATLYWYQQILGQGPKLLIQFQNNGVVDDSQLPKDRFSAERLKGVDSTLKIQPAKLEDSAVYLCASSLQLQETQYFGPGTRLLVL.

The V and J genes are TRBV4-1 and TRBJ1-6; 7 bases are a match to TRBD1. V lost 4 bases, J lost 6 bases, and 6 bases stayed unmatched. Germline V CDR1 and CDR2: MGHRA, YSYEKL. The CDR3 length is 15 residues. This CDR3 reads CASSRTTGINSPLHF. In DNA form, the CDR3 reads TGCGCCAGCAGCCGGACGACAGGGATTAATTCACCCCTCCACTTT.

The V gene is TRBV6-6, the J gene TRBJ1-2; D ambiguous. CDR3 size: 11 residues. With 8 bases removed from V and 3 bases from J, the gap between germline ends came to 7 bases. Per germline, CDR1 MNHNY and CDR2 SVGAGI (reference sequence). CDR3 nucleotides: TGTGCCAGCGGCCCCTACTATGGCTACACCTTC. Protein: CASGPYYGYTF.